The clone carrying this T cell receptor beta chain was detected many times. Antigen specificity is unknown. J lost 2 bases, V lost 0 bases, and 7 bases had no gene match. This CDR3 is built from 17 residues. Germline CDR1 is MNHNY and CDR2 is SVGAGI (reference sequence). Each CDR3 protein gets one entry after TCRdb re-called the PCR reads with MiXCR. This sample has around 480,000 distinct CDR3 sequences, with about a fifth found just once. These data are taken from a study of molecular identifiers for immune sequencing clone quantification. On the study more broadly: In replicates, RNA taken from around 18,000 or 91,000 naive CD8 cells was divided five ways, and four portions underwent sequencing. Notes on the study in general: Whereas clones above 20 RNA copies held under 1% of naive-cell molecules, they held over 98% of effector molecules. Identical TCR molecules sharing a barcode could underestimate highly expanded clone sizes.

This TCR derives from a human donor in good health. Some libraries in this study had Jurkat cell RNA spiked in. V is TRBV6-6 and J is TRBJ2-3; TRBD2 agrees at 8 bases. Specimen: naive CD8+ T cells from blood, with Jurkat cell RNA spiked in. The subset here: FACS-sorted CD8+CD4-CCR7+CD45RA+ naive T cells. The CDR3 bases are TGTGCCAGCAGTTACTCGCCTAGCGGGTTCCTCACAGATACGCAGTATTTT. Translation: CASSYSPSGFLTDTQYF.